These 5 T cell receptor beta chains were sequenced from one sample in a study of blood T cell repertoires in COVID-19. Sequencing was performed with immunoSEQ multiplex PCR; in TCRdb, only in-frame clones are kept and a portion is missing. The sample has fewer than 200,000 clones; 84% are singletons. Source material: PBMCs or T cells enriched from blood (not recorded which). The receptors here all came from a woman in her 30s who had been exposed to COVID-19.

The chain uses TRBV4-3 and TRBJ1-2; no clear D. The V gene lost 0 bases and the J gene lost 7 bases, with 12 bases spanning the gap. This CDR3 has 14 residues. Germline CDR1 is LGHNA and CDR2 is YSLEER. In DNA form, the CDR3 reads TGCGCCAGCAGCCAAGAAGGTGGACGGGGTGGCTACACCTTC. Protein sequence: CASSQEGGRGGYTF.

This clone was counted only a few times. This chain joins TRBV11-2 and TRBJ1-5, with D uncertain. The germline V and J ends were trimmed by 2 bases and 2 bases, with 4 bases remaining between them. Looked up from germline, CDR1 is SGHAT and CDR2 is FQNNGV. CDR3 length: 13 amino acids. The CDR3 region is CASSLRGNQPQHF. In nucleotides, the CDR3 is TGTGCCAGCAGCTTACGGGGCAATCAGCCCCAGCATTTT.

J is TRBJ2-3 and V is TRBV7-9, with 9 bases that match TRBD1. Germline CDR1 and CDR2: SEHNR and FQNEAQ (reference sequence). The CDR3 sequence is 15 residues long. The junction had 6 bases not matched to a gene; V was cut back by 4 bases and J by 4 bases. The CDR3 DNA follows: TGTGCCAGCAGCTGGGGGACAGGGCGGCCAGATACGCAGTATTTT. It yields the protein CASSWGTGRPDTQYF.

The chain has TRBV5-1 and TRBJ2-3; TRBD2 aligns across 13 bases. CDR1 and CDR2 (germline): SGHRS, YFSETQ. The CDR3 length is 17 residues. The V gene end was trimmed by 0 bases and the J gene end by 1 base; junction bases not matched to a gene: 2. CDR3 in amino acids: CASSLGTSGGGTDTQYF. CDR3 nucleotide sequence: TGCGCCAGCAGCTTGGGGACTAGCGGGGGCGGCACAGATACGCAGTATTTT. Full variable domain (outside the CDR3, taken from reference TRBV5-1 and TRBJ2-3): KAGVTQTPRYLIKTRGQQVTLSCSPISGHRSVSWYQQTPGQGLQFLFEYFSETQRNKGNFPGRFSGRQFSNSRSEMNVSTLELGDSALYLCASSLGTSGGGTDTQYFGPGTRLTVL.

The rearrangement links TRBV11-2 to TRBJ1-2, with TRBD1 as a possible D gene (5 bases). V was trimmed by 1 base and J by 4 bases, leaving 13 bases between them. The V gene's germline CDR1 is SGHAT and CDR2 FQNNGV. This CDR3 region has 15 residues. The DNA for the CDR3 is TGTGCCAGCAGCTTAGGAGGGGAGGCCTCCTATGGCTACACCTTC. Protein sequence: CASSLGGEASYGYTF.